The 29 T cell receptor beta chains reported below all come from one sample, sequenced in a study of shared clonotypes between healthy human individuals. This table comes from immunoSEQ multiplex PCR, and its TCRdb copy is limited to in-frame clones, with some not included. The table includes some 530,000 clones, about 78% detected once. The sample was PBMCs. These receptors were collected from a woman in her thirties or forties in good health. Some clones in this sample may be carry-over from other donors' samples.

This clone was recorded once. V and J are TRBV28 and TRBJ2-5; TRBD1 aligns across 9 bases. V lost 9 bases to trimming and J lost 2 bases; unmatched junction nucleotides: 10. Per germline, CDR1 MDHEN and CDR2 SYDVKM. This CDR3 has 15 residues. The CDR3 nucleotides read TGTGCCAGTGCCACCGGGACAGGGTCACAAGAGACCCAGTACTTC. Its translation is CASATGTGSQETQYF.

The chain carries TRBV27 and TRBJ2-7, with TRBD1 matching 7 bases. The CDR3 has 13 residues. The germline V gene encodes CDR1 MNHEY and CDR2 SMNVEV (reference sequence). After removal of 5 bases from V and 6 bases from J, the junction contained 7 bases not matched to a gene. The CDR3 loop is CASSPWDSLEQYF. The CDR3 nucleotides are TGTGCCAGCAGTCCATGGGACAGCCTCGAGCAGTACTTC.

The chain joins TRBV14 to TRBJ2-5; 9 nucleotides align to TRBD2. From germline, CDR1 is SGHDN and CDR2 FVKESK. The CDR3 length is 14 residues. Trimming took 4 bases from V and 4 from J; bases not matched to a gene: 4. Here the CDR3 DNA reads TGTGCCAGCAGCCCTCTAGCGGGATTAGAGACCCAGTACTTC. Translation: CASSPLAGLETQYF.

This clone appeared a single time. Given a far larger clone just one base away, this is likely a sequencing read error. The genes are TRBV25-1 and TRBJ2-7, with D unclear. The V and J ends lost 4 bases and 0 bases respectively, with 13 bases between them. The germline CDR1 and CDR2 sequences are MGHDK and SYGVNS. This CDR3 has 15 amino acids. CDR3 residues: CASSGPLESSYEQYF. In DNA, the CDR3 is TGTGCCAGCAGTGGCCCCCTGGAGAGCTCCTACGAGCAGTACTTC.

This chain uses TRBV5-1 with TRBJ2-7, with 7 bases fitting TRBD1. J was trimmed by 0 bases and V by 0 bases; bases with no gene match: 6. CDR3 length equals 16 residues. CDR1 and CDR2 from the germline V gene are SGHRS and YFSETQ. CDR3 sequence reads: CASSLAETGSSYEQYF. The CDR3 nucleotides read TGCGCCAGCAGCTTGGCCGAGACAGGGAGCTCCTACGAGCAGTACTTC.

This chain links TRBV2 with TRBJ2-2, with 10 bases identical to TRBD2. CDR1 and CDR2 (germline): SNHLY, FYNNEI. V shed 5 bases, J shed 5 bases, and the junction held 5 bases outside the gene matches. There are 15 residues in the CDR3. DNA for the CDR3: TGTGCCAGCAGTCCTAGCGGGAGAGAGACCGGGGAGCTGTTTTTT. Encoded protein: CASSPSGRETGELFF.

Comments on this clone: The identical CDR3 is also encoded by other nucleotide sequences in the sample. V usage is TRBV4-2 and J usage is TRBJ2-1; the match to TRBD2 covers 8 bases. The CDR3 is made up of 16 amino acids. V lost 3 bases and J lost 0; bases outside the gene matches: 4. The germline CDR1 and CDR2 sequences are LGHNA and YNFKEQ. The CDR3 region is CASSQESGSSYNEQFF. The CDR3 DNA reads as TGTGCCAGCAGCCAGGAGAGCGGGAGCTCCTACAATGAGCAGTTCTTC.

The chain recombines TRBV5-4 with TRBJ2-7, with TRBD1 as a possible D gene (7 bases). The germline gives CDR1 SGHNT, CDR2 YYREEE (reference sequence). The CDR3 runs 15 residues. V was clipped by 0 bases and J by 7 bases, with 17 bases between them. The CDR3 reads CASSLGGDSLEEQYF. The CDR3 DNA reads as TGTGCCAGCAGCTTGGGGGGGGACAGTTTAGAGGAGCAGTACTTC.

The J gene is TRBJ2-3, the V gene TRBV4-2; 14 nucleotides line up with TRBD2. V lost 1 base, J lost 7 bases, and 7 bases stayed unmatched. The CDR3 totals 17 residues. Germline CDR1 LGHNA, CDR2 YNFKEQ. CDR3 region: CASSQAGTSGSAYTQYF. CDR3 DNA: TGTGCCAGCAGCCAAGCCGGGACTAGCGGGAGCGCTTATACGCAGTATTTT.

This clone was detected a few times. V usage is TRBV30 and J usage is TRBJ2-3, with D possibly TRBD1 on 5 matching bases. The CDR3 contains 14 residues. CDR1 is GTSNPN, CDR2 SVGIG, per germline (reference sequence). V was pared by 0 bases and J by 1 base, with 8 bases between. Here the CDR3 DNA reads TGTGCCTGGAGTGTAGGGGCCGGCACAGATACGCAGTATTTT. Its translation: CAWSVGAGTDTQYF.

In the case of this clone: Other DNA sequences of this sample code for an identical CDR3. The chain recombines TRBV4-1 with TRBJ2-2, with 7 bases matching TRBD1. The length of the CDR3 is 22 residues. Germline trimming cut 3 bases from V and 13 bases from J; bases unmatched to any gene: 35. Germline assignment: CDR1 MGHRA and CDR2 YSYEKL. CDR3 nucleotides: TGCGCCAGCAGCCATCCAAGGGACAGAGGTACACCGGGGAGTATCCCAGGTCGGACGCTGTTTTTT. It yields the protein CASSHPRDRGTPGSIPGRTLFF.

This clone was counted only a few times. This chain uses TRBV5-1 with TRBJ2-5, with D perhaps matching TRBD2 (7 bases). The CDR3 covers 14 residues. Trimming took 3 bases from V and 3 from J, leaving 12 bases between them. Germline V lookup: CDR1 SGHRS, CDR2 YFSETQ. CDR3 DNA: TGCGCCAGCAGCTCGGGGGGCGTAGAAGAGACCCAGTACTTC. Translated, it gives CASSSGGVEETQYF.

The chain recombines TRBV15 with TRBJ2-7, with 7 bases fitting TRBD2. V lost 3 bases, J lost 4 bases, and 9 bases stayed unmatched. The CDR3 contains 15 residues. CDR1 and CDR2 from the germline V gene are LNHNV and YYDKDF (reference sequence). In DNA, the CDR3 is TGTGCCACCAGCAGGGGAAGCGGGATGATGTACGAGCAGTACTTC. This translates into CATSRGSGMMYEQYF. The full variable domain, completed using reference TRBV15 and TRBJ2-7, is DAMVIQNPRYQVTQFGKPVTLSCSQTLNHNVMYWYQQKSSQAPKLLFHYYDKDFNNEADTPDNFQSRRPNTSFCFLDIRSPGLGDTAMYLCATSRGSGMMYEQYFGPGTRLTVT.

The rearrangement uses TRBV19 and TRBJ2-7; possible D gene TRBD1, 6 bases. The germline V gene encodes CDR1 LNHDA and CDR2 SQIVND (reference sequence). The V gene lost 6 bases and the J gene lost 5 bases, with 14 bases spanning the gap. The CDR3 spans 13 residues. The CDR3 DNA is TGTGCCAGTAGGAGAAACAGGGATAACGAGCAGTACTTC. Translating it yields CASRRNRDNEQYF.

The rearrangement links TRBV5-1 to TRBJ2-7; TRBD1 might be the D (6 bases). CDR1 and CDR2 (germline): SGHRS, YFSETQ. V lost 8 bases and J lost 2, with 20 bases in between. The CDR3 contains 15 residues. CDR3 in DNA: TGCGCCAGTACACTTGGTGGGACACTTGCCTACGAGCAGTACTTC. It encodes CASTLGGTLAYEQYF.

This clone was picked up one time. This rearrangement joins TRBV27 to TRBJ2-7; 8 bases agree with TRBD2. Germline V gives CDR1 MNHEY, CDR2 SMNVEV (reference sequence). V shed 4 bases, J shed 3 bases, and the junction held 8 bases outside the gene matches. This CDR3 spans 15 amino acids. The DNA for the CDR3 is TGTGCCAGCAGTTCCCCCCGGCGGGAGGTCTACGAGCAGTACTTC. Translating gives CASSSPRREVYEQYF.

The J gene is TRBJ2-3, the V gene TRBV7-9; 8 bases are shared with TRBD1. Trimming cost V 3 bases and J 1 base; bases outside gene matches: 6. The CDR3 covers 16 residues. The germline CDR1 and CDR2 sequences are SEHNR and FQNEAQ (reference sequence). Here the CDR3 reads CASSLVGQGGTDTQYF. Written as DNA, the CDR3 is TGTGCCAGCAGCTTGGTTGGACAGGGAGGCACAGATACGCAGTATTTT.

A note on this clone: One base away lies a much larger clone, so this may be a sequencing read error. J is TRBJ2-7 and V is TRBV2, with TRBD2 identical over 7 bases. The junction had 8 bases not matched to a gene; V was cut back by 3 bases and J by 0 bases. In germline, CDR1 is SNHLY, CDR2 FYNNEI. This CDR3 is 16 amino acids long. The CDR3 DNA reads TGTGCCAGCAGTGACCCCGGGAGGCGGGACTCCTACGAGCAGTACTTC. It yields the protein CASSDPGRRDSYEQYF.

The genes are TRBV11-1 and TRBJ2-2; D is possibly TRBD1 (6 bases). Per the germline V gene, CDR1 is SGHAT and CDR2 is FQDESV (reference sequence). The CDR3 has 14 residues. V was pared by 3 bases and J by 3 bases, with 8 bases between. In DNA form, the CDR3 reads TGTGCCAGCAGCTTTGGGACATACACCGGGGAGCTGTTTTTT. Protein: CASSFGTYTGELFF.

Turning to this clone: A far larger clone is one base from this, pointing to a likely read error. This chain links TRBV7-8 with TRBJ2-7; the D is unclear. Germline loops: CDR1 SGHVS, CDR2 FQNEAQ. CDR3 length: 15 amino acids. The CDR3 here is CASSFLRYSPYEQHF. For the CDR3, the DNA is TGTGCCAGCAGTTTCCTCCGCTACTCACCCTACGAGCAGCACTTC.

J is TRBJ2-1 and V is TRBV4-1; 10 positions match TRBD2. This CDR3 spans 18 amino acids. Germline CDR1 and CDR2: MGHRA and YSYEKL. Losses at the gene ends were 3 bases for V and 0 bases for J; bases not matched to a gene: 8. CDR3 DNA sequence: TGCGCCAGCAGCCATCCATGGGCTAGCGGGAGCTCCTACAATGAGCAGTTCTTC. This gives the protein CASSHPWASGSSYNEQFF.

The chain has TRBV7-2 and TRBJ2-4; TRBD2 agrees at 11 bases. V dropped 5 bases and J dropped 3; count of bases not matched to a gene: 15. The germline V gene has CDR1 SGHTA and CDR2 FQGNSA. The CDR3 covers 19 residues. The CDR3 bases are TGTGCCAGCAGCCTTGCCGGGACTAGCGGAGCCCTTATCAAAAACATTCAGTACTTC. It translates to CASSLAGTSGALIKNIQYF.

This clone was counted a single time. This likely reflects a read error, since a far larger clone is one base away. The chain links TRBV10-2 to TRBJ1-1; maybe TRBD1 (5 bases). The CDR3 loop spans 15 amino acids. V was cut by 11 bases and J by 6 bases, with 25 bases left in between. Germline values: CDR1 WSHSY, CDR2 SAAADI. The CDR3: CASGEAGRRGPEAFF. In DNA, the CDR3 is TGCGCCTCGGGGGAGGCGGGCCGTCGGGGTCCTGAAGCTTTCTTT.

The rearrangement joins TRBV9 to TRBJ2-7; D is ambiguous. CDR1 and CDR2 from the germline V gene are SGDLS and YYNGEE. The CDR3 runs to 13 residues. V lost 0 bases and J lost 4, with 8 bases in between. The CDR3 reads CASSVGYGYEQYF. CDR3 in DNA: TGTGCCAGCAGCGTAGGGTACGGATACGAGCAGTACTTC.

The V call is TRBV6-5, the J call TRBJ2-7, with D perhaps matching TRBD2 (6 bases). V was shortened by 8 bases and J by 1 base, with 12 bases between the two germline ends. Germline V gene sequence: CDR1 MNHEY, CDR2 SVGAGI. This CDR3 spans 13 amino acids. The CDR3 DNA reads as TGTGCCAGCCACCGGGGGACTTCCTACGAGCAGTACTTC. Protein product: CASHRGTSYEQYF.

This sequence joins TRBV11-2 and TRBJ1-4, with D tentatively TRBD1 (6 bases). The germline CDR1 and CDR2 sequences are SGHAT and FQNNGV. Deletions cut 5 bases from V and 5 bases from J, with 9 bases between. The CDR3 totals 13 residues. The CDR3 bases are TGTGCCAGCAGCCCGGACAGAAATGAAAAACTGTTTTTT. Its translation: CASSPDRNEKLFF.

This chain joins TRBV29-1 and TRBJ2-1; 9 bases are a match to TRBD2. The CDR3 has 14 amino acids. Germline assignment: CDR1 SQVTM and CDR2 ANQGSEA. J gave up 14 bases and V 4 bases, and 15 bases lay outside the gene matches. The DNA for the CDR3 is TGCAGCGTTGCTGTTAGCGGGAGCGGGAGGTTGGAGTTCTTC. Its protein is CSVAVSGSGRLEFF.

The chain is built from TRBV6-6 and TRBJ2-2; TRBD2 agrees at 7 bases. Germline V gene sequence: CDR1 MNHNY, CDR2 SVGAGI (reference sequence). With 2 bases clipped from V and 6 bases from J, the junction kept 9 bases outside the gene matches. The CDR3 contains 16 residues. CDR3 sequence reads: CASSYPRGSGPGELFF. DNA of the CDR3: TGTGCCAGCAGTTACCCCCGGGGTAGCGGGCCCGGGGAGCTGTTTTTT.

The CDR3 DNA is TGCGCCAGCAGCCAAGTCAGCGGGAGGGCCGGGAAGACCCAGTACTTC. Encoded protein: CASSQVSGRAGKTQYF. The chain combines TRBV4-1 with TRBJ2-5; 10 nucleotides align to TRBD2. CDR1 and CDR2 (germline): MGHRA, YSYEKL. V shed 1 base and J 6 bases; nucleotides not matched to a gene: 8. The CDR3 is 16 residues long.